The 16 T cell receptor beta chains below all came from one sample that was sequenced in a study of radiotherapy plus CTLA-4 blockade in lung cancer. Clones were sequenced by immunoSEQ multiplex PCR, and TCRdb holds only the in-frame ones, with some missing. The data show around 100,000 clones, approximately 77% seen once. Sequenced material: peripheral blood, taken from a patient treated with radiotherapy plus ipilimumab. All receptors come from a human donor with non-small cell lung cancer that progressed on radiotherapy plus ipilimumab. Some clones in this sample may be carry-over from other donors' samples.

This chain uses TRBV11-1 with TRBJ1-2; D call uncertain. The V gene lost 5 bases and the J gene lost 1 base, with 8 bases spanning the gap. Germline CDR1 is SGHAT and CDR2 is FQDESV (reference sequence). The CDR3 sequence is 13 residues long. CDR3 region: CASSRSNNYGYTF. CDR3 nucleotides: TGTGCCAGCAGCCGTTCTAATAACTATGGCTACACCTTC. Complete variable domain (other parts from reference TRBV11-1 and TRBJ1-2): EAEVAQSPRYKITEKSQAVAFWCDPISGHATLYWYRQILGQGPELLVQFQDESVVDDSQLPKDRFSAERLKGVDSTLKIQPAELGDSAMYLCASSRSNNYGYTFGSGTRLTVV.

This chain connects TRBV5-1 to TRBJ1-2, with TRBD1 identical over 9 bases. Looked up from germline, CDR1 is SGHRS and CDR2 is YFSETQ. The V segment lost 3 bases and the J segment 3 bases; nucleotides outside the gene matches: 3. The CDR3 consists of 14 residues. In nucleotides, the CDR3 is TGCGCCAGCAGCTGGGACAGGGATTACTATGGCTACACCTTC. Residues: CASSWDRDYYGYTF. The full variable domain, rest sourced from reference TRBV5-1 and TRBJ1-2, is KAGVTQTPRYLIKTRGQQVTLSCSPISGHRSVSWYQQTPGQGLQFLFEYFSETQRNKGNFPGRFSGRQFSNSRSEMNVSTLELGDSALYLCASSWDRDYYGYTFGSGTRLTVV.

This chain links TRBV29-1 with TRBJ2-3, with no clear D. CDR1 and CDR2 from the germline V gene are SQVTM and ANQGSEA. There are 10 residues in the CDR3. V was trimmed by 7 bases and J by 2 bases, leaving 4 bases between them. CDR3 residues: CSAYTDTQYF. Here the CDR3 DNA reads TGCAGCGCTTACACAGATACGCAGTATTTT.

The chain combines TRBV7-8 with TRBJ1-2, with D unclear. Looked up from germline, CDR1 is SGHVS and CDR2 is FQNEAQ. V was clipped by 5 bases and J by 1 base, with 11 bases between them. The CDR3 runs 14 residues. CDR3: CASSRDPLNYGYTF. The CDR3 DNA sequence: TGTGCCAGCAGCAGGGATCCCCTTAACTATGGCTACACCTTC.

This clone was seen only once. Written as DNA, the CDR3 is TGTGCCAGCGGAAGAACCTGGGACAGGGGGTGGGGTAACTATGGCTACACCTTC. Residues: CASGRTWDRGWGNYGYTF. V is TRBV28 and J is TRBJ1-2, with 11 bases that match TRBD1. CDR3 length: 18 amino acids. After removal of 8 bases from V and 1 base from J, the junction contained 15 bases not matched to a gene. The germline CDR1 and CDR2 sequences are MDHEN and SYDVKM.

The CDR3 sequence: CASSLETGSGELFF. In DNA form, the CDR3 reads TGTGCCAGCAGCTTAGAGACAGGATCAGGGGAGCTGTTTTTT. V and J are TRBV11-2 and TRBJ2-2, with D possibly being TRBD1 (6 bases). V was trimmed by 0 bases and J by 8 bases, leaving 10 bases between them. Germline V CDR1 and CDR2: SGHAT, FQNNGV. This CDR3 region has 14 residues.

The CDR3 loop reads CASSYEIRTDGYTF. Written as DNA, the CDR3 is TGTGCCAGCAGTTACGAGATCAGGACAGATGGCTACACCTTC. The chain recombines TRBV6-5 with TRBJ1-2; maybe TRBD1 (6 bases). The V gene lost 2 bases and the J gene lost 6 bases, with 13 bases spanning the gap. Germline CDR1 and CDR2: MNHEY and SVGAGI. There are 14 residues in the CDR3.

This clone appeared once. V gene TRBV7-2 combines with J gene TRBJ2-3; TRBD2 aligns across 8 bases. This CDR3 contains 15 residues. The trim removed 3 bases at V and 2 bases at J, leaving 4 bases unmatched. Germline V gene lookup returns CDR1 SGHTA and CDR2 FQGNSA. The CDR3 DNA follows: TGTGCCAGCAGCTTGTGGCGGGGGGTCACAGATACGCAGTATTTT. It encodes CASSLWRGVTDTQYF. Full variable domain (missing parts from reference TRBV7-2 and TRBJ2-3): GAGVSQSPSNKVTEKGKDVELRCDPISGHTALYWYRQSLGQGLEFLIYFQGNSAPDKSGLPSDRFSAERTGGSVSTLTIQRTQQEDSAVYLCASSLWRGVTDTQYFGPGTRLTVL.

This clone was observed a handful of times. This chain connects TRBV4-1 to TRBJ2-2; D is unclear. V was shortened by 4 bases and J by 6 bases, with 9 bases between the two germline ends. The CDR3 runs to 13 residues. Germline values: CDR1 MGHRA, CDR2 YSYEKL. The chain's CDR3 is CASSLIGSGELFF. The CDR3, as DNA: TGCGCCAGCAGCCTTATTGGTTCCGGGGAGCTGTTTTTT.

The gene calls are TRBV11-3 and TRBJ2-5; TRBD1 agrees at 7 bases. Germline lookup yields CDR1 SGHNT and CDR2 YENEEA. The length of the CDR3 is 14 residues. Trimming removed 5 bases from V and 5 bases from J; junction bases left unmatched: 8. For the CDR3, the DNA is TGTGCCAGCAGCACTGACAGGGTGGGCGAGACCCAGTACTTC. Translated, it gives CASSTDRVGETQYF.

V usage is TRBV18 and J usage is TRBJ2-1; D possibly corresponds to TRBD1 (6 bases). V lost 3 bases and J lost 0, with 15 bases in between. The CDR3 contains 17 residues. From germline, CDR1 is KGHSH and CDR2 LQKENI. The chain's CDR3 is CASSPPGQFSSYNEQFF. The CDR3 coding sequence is TGTGCCAGCTCACCCCCGGGACAATTCAGCTCCTACAATGAGCAGTTCTTC. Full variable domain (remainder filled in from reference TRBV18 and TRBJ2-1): NAGVMQNPRHLVRRRGQEARLRCSPMKGHSHVYWYRQLPEEGLKFMVYLQKENIIDESGMPKERFSAEFPKEGPSILRIQQVVRGDSAAYFCASSPPGQFSSYNEQFFGPGTRLTVL.

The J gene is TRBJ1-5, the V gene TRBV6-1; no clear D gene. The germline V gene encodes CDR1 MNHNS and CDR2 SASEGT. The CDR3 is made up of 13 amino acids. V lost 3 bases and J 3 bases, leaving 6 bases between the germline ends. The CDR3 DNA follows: TGTGCCAGCAGTGAGGCAGACAATCAGCCCCAGCATTTT. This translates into CASSEADNQPQHF.

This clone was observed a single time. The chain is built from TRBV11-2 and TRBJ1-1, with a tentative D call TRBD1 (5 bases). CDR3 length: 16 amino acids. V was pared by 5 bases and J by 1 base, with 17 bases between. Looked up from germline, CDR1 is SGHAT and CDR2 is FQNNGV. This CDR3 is CASSDVMGGPNTEAFF. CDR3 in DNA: TGTGCCAGCAGCGATGTCATGGGGGGTCCGAACACTGAAGCTTTCTTT.

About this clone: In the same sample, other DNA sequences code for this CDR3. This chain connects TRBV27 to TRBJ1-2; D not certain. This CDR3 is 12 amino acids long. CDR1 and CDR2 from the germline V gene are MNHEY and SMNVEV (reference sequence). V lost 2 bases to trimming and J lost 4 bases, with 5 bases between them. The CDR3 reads CASSLKGYGYTF. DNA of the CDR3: TGTGCCAGCAGTTTAAAAGGCTATGGCTACACCTTC.

CDR3 region: CASSLEIRRELFF. CDR3 in DNA: TGTGCCAGCAGCTTAGAGATCCGGCGGGAGCTGTTTTTT. The V and J genes are TRBV7-9 and TRBJ2-2; D not certain. The germline V gene has CDR1 SEHNR and CDR2 FQNEAQ (reference sequence). Trimming took off 1 base at V and 9 bases at J, with 9 bases between the two ends. CDR3 length: 13 residues. Based on the CDR3 plus reference TRBV7-9 and TRBJ2-2, the full variable domain is DTGVSQNPRHKITKRGQNVTFRCDPISEHNRLYWYRQTLGQGPEFLTYFQNEAQLEKSRLLSDRFSAERPKGSFSTLEIQRTEQGDSAMYLCASSLEIRRELFFGEGSRLTVL.

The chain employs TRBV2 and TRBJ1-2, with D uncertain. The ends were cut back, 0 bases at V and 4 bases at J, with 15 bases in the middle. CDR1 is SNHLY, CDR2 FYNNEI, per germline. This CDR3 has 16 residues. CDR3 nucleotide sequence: TGTGCCAGCAGTGAAGCGCTTAGGCCGGCGGGCTATGGCTACACCTTC. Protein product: CASSEALRPAGYGYTF.